This TCR beta chain is drawn from a study of shared clonotypes between healthy human individuals. Study-level results: Estimated richness values were generally larger in naive subsets than in memory subsets. Having only a few donors restricted how much genetic and exposure-history diversity was captured.

As regards this clone: Its antigen is unidentified.

The CDR3 is 17 amino acids. Germline V gene lookup returns CDR1 SGHRS and CDR2 YFSETQ. Unmatched junction bases numbered 5, after V lost 3 bases and J lost 0 bases. Clones were sequenced by immunoSEQ multiplex PCR, and TCRdb holds only the in-frame ones, with some missing. This sample has some 1.1 million clones, with around three quarters found just once. The rearrangement joins TRBV5-1 to TRBJ2-1; TRBD2 matches at 11 bases. Sample: memory CD4+ T cells from PBMCs. The subset is: CD45RA-negative fraction. The TCR comes from a man aged 18 to 30 in good health. Some clones in this sample may be carry-over from other donors' samples. CDR3 residues: CASSSPGTSGSYNEQFF. The CDR3 DNA sequence: TGCGCCAGCAGCTCCCCCGGGACTAGCGGCTCCTACAATGAGCAGTTCTTC.